This T cell receptor (beta chain) stems from a study of T cell changes during pregnancy in multiple sclerosis (dated by TCRdb to about 2019). Context from the whole study: In women with multiple sclerosis, the researchers looked at how the T cell repertoire shifted as pregnancy progressed.

To prepare the library, the immunoSEQ multiplex PCR assay was applied. Entries here come from immuneACCESS through TCRdb and include only in-frame sequences with V and J called. Some clones fail to appear in such tables; in the studies checked, an unresolved V gene covers under half of the shortfall, and the cause of the remainder is unknown. Recorded for this sample are about 98,000 clones; 92% of them occurred a single time. The ten largest account for roughly 2% of the sample. To note about this clone: Its antigen remains unidentified. Within one base of it there is no much larger clone, and no base qualities were kept.

Including the terminal cysteine and phenylalanine, the CDR3 comprises 13 residues. Only the CDR3 DNA is retained, 39 bases long and in frame from the first base. The germline V gene provides CDR1 MNHEY and CDR2 SVGAGI. V is pruned by 8 bases and J by 4 bases, leaving 7 bases of the junction without a gene match. The source material was peripheral blood, sampled after pregnancy. The V and J segments used are TRBV6-5 and TRBJ1-1, and TRBD1 matches 7 of the central bases. This sequence originates from a female donor in good health, enrolled as a control in a pregnancy study. Here is the DNA: TGTGCCAGCTCTAGACAGGGAGGCACTGAAGCTTTCTTT. Translated, this is CASSRQGGTEAFF.